Listed below are T cell receptor beta chains from one sample, sequenced in a study of T-cell memory formation after mild COVID-19. MiXCR was run by TCRdb on the 5' RACE reads, yielding one entry per CDR3 protein. This table has fewer than 350,000 distinct CDR3 sequences, 7% to 10% appearing once. What was sequenced was PBMCs or a T cell subset sorted from them (not recorded which). The receptors stem from a young man who had mild COVID-19 (a few samples of this study predate the infection). Cell type and time point are not known. Both conserved end residues are part of each CDR3. A D gene is named only where the DNA matches it firmly. A row's size may be missing; if present it is once, few, many or a size class.

>NA|TRBV15|15|NA|TRBJ1-4
TGTGCCACCAGCAGAGATGGGGAGGTCGGGGAAAAACTGTTTTTT
CATSRDGEVGEKLFF
>NA|TRBV20-1|14|TRBD1|TRBJ2-4
TGCAGTGCTTCAGGGGGCGCGGGCAAAAACATTCAGTACTTC
CSASGGAGKNIQYF
>NA|TRBV7-2|15|NA|TRBJ1-6
TGTGCCAGCAGCCCCGAATCCACAGGGCGATCACCCCTCCACTTT
CASSPESTGRSPLHF
>few|TRBV20-1|10|NA|TRBJ2-1
TGCAGTGCTAGGGCGAATGAGCAGTTCTTC
CSARANEQFF
>few|TRBV4-3|14|NA|TRBJ1-2
TGCGCCAGCAGCCAAGACCCCAGGGGACGGGGCTACACCTTC
CASSQDPRGRGYTF
>few|TRBV6-6|13|NA|TRBJ1-2
TGTGCCAGCAGTTATGCGGGATTTCTTGGCTACACCTTC
CASSYAGFLGYTF
>few|TRBV20-1|13|NA|TRBJ2-5
TGCAGTGCCCCACCTCTAGCTTGGGAGACCCAGTACTTC
CSAPPLAWETQYF
>few|TRBV10-3|15|TRBD1|TRBJ1-4
TGTGCCATCAGTGAGGACGGACAGGGAACTGAAAAACTGTTTTTT
CAISEDGQGTEKLFF
>many|TRBV7-2|12|NA|TRBJ1-2
TGTGCCAGCAGCCCCACGCTGCGTGGCTACACCTTC
CASSPTLRGYTF
>NA|TRBV4-3|13|NA|TRBJ2-2
TGCGCCAGCAGCCAAATCTCCGTCGGGGAGCTGTTTTTT
CASSQISVGELFF
>few|TRBV7-2|15|NA|TRBJ2-5
TGTGCCAGCAGCTTATTGGGGACGACGAGGGAGACCCAGTACTTC
CASSLLGTTRETQYF
>many|TRBV5-1|13|NA|TRBJ1-1
TGCGCCAGCAGTCTGGGATCAGAGACTGAAGCTTTCTTT
CASSLGSETEAFF
>NA|TRBV25-1|15|NA|TRBJ2-5
TGTGCCAGCAGTGAATATCACGGGGGAGGAGAGACCCAGTACTTC
CASSEYHGGGETQYF
>few|TRBV6-6|15|NA|TRBJ1-3
TGTGCCAGCAGTTACCCGACGGCCAGTGGAAACACCATATATTTT
CASSYPTASGNTIYF
>few|TRBV4-2|15|NA|TRBJ1-5
TGTGCCAGCAGCCAAGGGGGGGAGCGCAATCAGCCCCAGCATTTT
CASSQGGERNQPQHF
>many|TRBV5-1|16|TRBD1|TRBJ2-1
TGCGCCAGCAGCCCCGGGTCGGGACAGGGGGCAAAGGAGCAGTTCTTC
CASSPGSGQGAKEQFF
>many|TRBV5-1|14|NA|TRBJ1-2
TGCGCCAGCAGCGTGGACAGTATTCCACTGGGCTACACCTTC
CASSVDSIPLGYTF
>NA|TRBV27|13|NA|TRBJ1-5
TGTGCCAGCAGTTTAATAGCCCGGCAGCCCCAGCATTTT
CASSLIARQPQHF
>NA|TRBV6-5|12|NA|TRBJ1-1
TGTGCCAGCATTTCATTGAGCACTGAAGCTTTCTTT
CASISLSTEAFF
>NA|TRBV6-6|15|NA|TRBJ1-4
TGTGCCAGCAGTGAGGGGACGTCGTCTAATGAAAAACTGTTTTTT
CASSEGTSSNEKLFF
>many|TRBV5-1|14|TRBD2|TRBJ2-1
TGTGCCAGCAGTTGGGGGGGATCCTACAATGAGCAGTTCTTC
CASSWGGSYNEQFF
>NA|TRBV7-2|12|NA|TRBJ1-1
TGTGCCAGCAGCTTAAGGCTTGGCGAAGCTTTCTTT
CASSLRLGEAFF
>many|TRBV6-5|13|NA|TRBJ2-2
TGTGCCAGCAGTACCCCGTTTCCCGGGGAGCTGTTTTTT
CASSTPFPGELFF
>few|TRBV2|16|TRBD1|TRBJ1-5
TGTGCCAGCAGTGGAGTATCGGGACAGGGTAGTCAGCCCCAGCATTTT
CASSGVSGQGSQPQHF
>many|TRBV20-1|13|TRBD1|TRBJ1-1
TGCAGTGCCCCGGGACAGCTGAACACTGAAGCTTTCTTT
CSAPGQLNTEAFF
>NA|TRBV5-6|15|NA|TRBJ1-6
TGTGCCAGCAGCGCCGGAGGCTCCTATAATTCACCCCTCCACTTT
CASSAGGSYNSPLHF
>NA|TRBV7-2|16|NA|TRBJ1-1
TGTGCCAGCACCCCCGTCCCAGCGACATTAAACACTGAAGCTTTCTTT
CASTPVPATLNTEAFF
>NA|TRBV15|15|NA|TRBJ2-4
TGTGCCACCAGCAGAGATGCCGGGAATTTAAACATTCAGTACTTC
CATSRDAGNLNIQYF
>NA|TRBV7-8|14|TRBD1|TRBJ1-1
TGTGCCAGCAGCTTAGGACAGGACAGGGGACGCGCTTTCTTT
CASSLGQDRGRAFF
>NA|TRBV19|17|TRBD2|TRBJ2-3
TGTGCCAGTAGTATTGCTAGCGGGGGGTCTAGCACAGATACGCAGTATTTT
CASSIASGGSSTDTQYF
>few|TRBV7-7|16|NA|TRBJ2-1
TGTGCTAGCAGCCCCACTCCTCGGGGGAAGAGCAATGAGCAGTTCTTC
CASSPTPRGKSNEQFF
>few|TRBV7-2|15|TRBD2|TRBJ2-5
TGTGCCAGCAGCTTAGTGCGGGGGTACCAAGAGACCCAGTACTTC
CASSLVRGYQETQYF
>NA|TRBV20-1|14|TRBD2|TRBJ2-3
TGCAGTGCCATAGCGGGGGGCCGGGGGAATACGCAGTATTTT
CSAIAGGRGNTQYF
>NA|TRBV10-3|11|NA|TRBJ2-1
TGTGCCATCAGCTCGGACAGTACACCGGTCTTC
CAISSDSTPVF
>NA|TRBV10-2|16|TRBD1|TRBJ2-1
TGCGCCAGCAGGGTGGGACAGGGGATATCGAGGGATGAGCAGTTCTTC
CASRVGQGISRDEQFF
>NA|TRBV5-1|15|NA|TRBJ2-2
TGCGCCAGCAGCTTGGAACCACCGAACACCGGGGAGCTGTTTTTT
CASSLEPPNTGELFF
>NA|TRBV5-1|14|TRBD1|TRBJ2-7
TGCGCCAGCAGCGGTGGACAGGGGGCTCAAGAGCAGTACTTC
CASSGGQGAQEQYF
>few|TRBV27|13|NA|TRBJ1-1
TGTGCCAGCAGTTTTGACAGACGGACTGAAGCTTTCTTT
CASSFDRRTEAFF
>NA|TRBV6-6|14|TRBD2|TRBJ2-7
TGTGCCAGCAGAACACTAGCGGGGGAATACGAGCAGTACTTC
CASRTLAGEYEQYF
>few|TRBV7-9|15|TRBD1|TRBJ1-2
TGTGCCAGCAGCTTGATTACAGGGGGCAAGGGTGGCTACACCTTC
CASSLITGGKGGYTF
>few|TRBV29-1|12|NA|TRBJ2-2
TGCAGCGTTGAGGAGGGTACCGGGGAGCTGTTTTTT
CSVEEGTGELFF
>NA|TRBV6-5|13|NA|TRBJ1-5
TGTGCCAGCAGGGGACCGACCGGTCAGCCCCAGCATTTT
CASRGPTGQPQHF
>many|TRBV28|15|TRBD1|TRBJ2-6
TGTGCCAGCAGTGGGACAGTCTCTGGGGCCAACGTCCTGACTTTC
CASSGTVSGANVLTF
>NA|TRBV6-2/TRBV6-3|13|NA|TRBJ2-1
TGTGCCGGGGCGGGCTTGGGGGCCAATGAGCAGTTCTTC
CAGAGLGANEQFF
>NA|TRBV29-1|14|NA|TRBJ2-7
TGCAGCGTTCTTAGGGTGGGGGGAGCCTACGAGCAGTACTTC
CSVLRVGGAYEQYF
>many|TRBV24-1|14|NA|TRBJ1-5
TGTGCCACCAGTGATCCCCGTAGCAATCAGCCCCAGCATTTT
CATSDPRSNQPQHF
>few|TRBV5-1|15|NA|TRBJ1-1
TGCGCCAGCAGCCCCGGGAACAGATCGAACACTGAAGCTTTCTTT
CASSPGNRSNTEAFF